This TCR beta chain is drawn from a study of blood T cells in healthy people across ages. Findings and caveats of the study: Observed TCR beta diversity showed a strong correlation with the percentage of naive T cells as measured by flow cytometry. There was no known CMV status for donors, so expanded clonotype changes were possibly confounded.

Regarding this clonotype: Its matching antigen is unknown.

A second 7 to 11 cycle PCR used barcoded and J-beta primers. Each CDR3 protein is one row after TCRdb ran MiXCR on the 5' RACE reads. The sample lists approximately 830,000 distinct CDR3 sequences; approximately 67% were seen once. V lost 3 bases, J lost 7 bases, and 5 bases stayed unmatched. CDR1 is DFQATT, CDR2 SNEGSKA, per germline (reference sequence). This CDR3 has 12 residues. The source is a man between 25 and 39 years old in good health. The chain uses TRBV20-1 and TRBJ1-2; 7 bases align to TRBD1. Material for sequencing was blood. This CDR3 reads CSARNTGVGYTF. Written as DNA, the CDR3 is TGCAGTGCTAGGAACACAGGGGTTGGCTACACCTTC.